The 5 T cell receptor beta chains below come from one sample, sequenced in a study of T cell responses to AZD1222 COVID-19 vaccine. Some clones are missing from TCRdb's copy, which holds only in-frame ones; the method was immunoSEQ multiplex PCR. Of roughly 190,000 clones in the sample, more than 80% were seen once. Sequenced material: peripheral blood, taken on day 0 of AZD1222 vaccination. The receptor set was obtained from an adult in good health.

The CDR3 region has the DNA TGTGCCAGCGGTTTCTACGAGCAGTACTTC. Its translation is CASGFYEQYF. V and J are TRBV5-6 and TRBJ2-7; D remains unclear. Germline values: CDR1 SGHDT, CDR2 YYEEEE. Trimming pared 7 bases from V and 3 bases from J, leaving 5 bases between. CDR3 length equals 10 residues. The complete variable domain, with remaining parts taken from reference TRBV5-6 and TRBJ2-7, reads DAGVTQSPTHLIKTRGQQVTLRCSPKSGHDTVSWYQQALGQGPQFIFQYYEEEERQRGNFPDRFSGHQFPNYSSELNVNALLLGDSALYLCASGFYEQYFGPGTRLTVT.

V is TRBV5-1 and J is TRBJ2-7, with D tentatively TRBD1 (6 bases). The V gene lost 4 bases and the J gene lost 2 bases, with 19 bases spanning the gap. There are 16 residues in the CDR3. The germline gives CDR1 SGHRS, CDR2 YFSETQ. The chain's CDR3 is CASSPQVPGDTYEQYF. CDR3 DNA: TGCGCCAGCAGCCCCCAGGTGCCAGGGGATACCTACGAGCAGTACTTC.

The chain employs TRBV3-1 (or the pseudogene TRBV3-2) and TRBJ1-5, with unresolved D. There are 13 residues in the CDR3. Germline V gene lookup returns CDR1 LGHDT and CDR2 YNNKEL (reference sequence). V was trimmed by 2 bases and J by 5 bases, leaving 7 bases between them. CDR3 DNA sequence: TGTGCCAGCAGCCAATATTTACATCAGCCCCAGCATTTT. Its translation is CASSQYLHQPQHF.

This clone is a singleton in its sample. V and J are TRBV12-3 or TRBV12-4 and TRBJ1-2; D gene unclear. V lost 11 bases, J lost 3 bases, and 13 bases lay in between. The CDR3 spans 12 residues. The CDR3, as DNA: TGTGCCTCGCGGCGAGGCGACTATGGCTACACCTTC. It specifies CASRRGDYGYTF.

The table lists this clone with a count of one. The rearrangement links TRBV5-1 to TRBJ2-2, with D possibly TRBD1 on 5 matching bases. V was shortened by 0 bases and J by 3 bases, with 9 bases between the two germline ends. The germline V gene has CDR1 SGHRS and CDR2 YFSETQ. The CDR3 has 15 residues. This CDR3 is CASSLVTAYTGELFF. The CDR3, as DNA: TGCGCCAGCAGCTTGGTGACAGCTTACACCGGGGAGCTGTTTTTT.